This T cell receptor (beta chain) is drawn from a study of control samples from healthy donors and cancer patients. Trimming left V 1 base short and J 8 bases short, with 15 bases between. The CDR3 is made up of 14 amino acids. The germline V gene encodes CDR1 SGHDT and CDR2 YYEEEE. Clones were sequenced by immunoSEQ multiplex PCR, and TCRdb holds only the in-frame ones, with some missing. This table holds 110,000 or so clones, roughly nine tenths found once. Material for sequencing was blood. The receptor's source is a human donor in good health. The donor label of this sample is uncertain. The rearrangement uses TRBV5-6 and TRBJ1-2, with D possibly matching TRBD1 (6 bases). DNA of the CDR3: TGTGCCAGCAGCTTGCCAGGGGTTGAATTAGGCTACACCTTC. Residues: CASSLPGVELGYTF.